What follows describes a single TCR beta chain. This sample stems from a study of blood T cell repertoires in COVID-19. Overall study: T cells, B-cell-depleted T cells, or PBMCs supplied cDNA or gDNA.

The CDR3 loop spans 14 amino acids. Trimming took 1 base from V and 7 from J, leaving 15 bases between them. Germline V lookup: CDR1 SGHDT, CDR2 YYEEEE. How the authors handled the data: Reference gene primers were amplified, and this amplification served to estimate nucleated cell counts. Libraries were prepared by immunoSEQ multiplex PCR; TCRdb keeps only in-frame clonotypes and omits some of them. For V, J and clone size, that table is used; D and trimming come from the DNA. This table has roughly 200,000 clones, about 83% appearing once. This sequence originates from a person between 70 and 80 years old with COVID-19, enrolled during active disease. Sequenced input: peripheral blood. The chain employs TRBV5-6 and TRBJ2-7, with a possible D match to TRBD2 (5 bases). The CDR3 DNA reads TGTGCCAGCAGCTTGATGACTTCCGGGATGGAGCAGTACTTC. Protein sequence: CASSLMTSGMEQYF.